This T cell receptor beta chain was identified during a study of OX40 agonist ivuxolimab in advanced cancers. Generated by immunoSEQ multiplex PCR, the TCRdb table keeps only in-frame clones and is missing some. The table lists roughly 24,000 clones, more than 70% of them singletons, with approximately 35% in the top ten. Notes on this clone: The antigen remains unidentified.

The CDR3 is 15 amino acids. Trimming removed 0 bases from V and 8 bases from J, with 14 bases in between. Germline V gene lookup returns CDR1 MGHRA and CDR2 YSYEKL. Study findings and constraints: No determination was made of the antigen specificity of the expanded peripheral T cells.

This receptor was identified in an adult with an advanced solid tumor such as melanoma, head and neck, liver or kidney cancer. The specimen was CD4+ or CD8+ T cells sorted from blood, collected in a trial of the OX40 agonist ivuxolimab. The chain uses TRBV4-1 and TRBJ2-4, with TRBD2 as a possible D gene (6 bases). The CDR3 sequence is CASSQERDFIDIQYF. The CDR3 DNA is TGCGCCAGCAGCCAAGAGAGGGACTTTATTGACATTCAGTACTTC.